This T cell receptor beta chain is drawn from a study of T cells in Graves' hyperthyroidism and ophthalmopathy. Study-wide results and limits: The model foresaw ophthalmopathy a median roughly 6.3 months prior to onset. Most thyroid clonotypes expanded above 0.001 were also detected in blood.

The table lists this clonotype with many counts. The antigen is unknown. RNA transcripts yielded amplified TCR beta CDR3 regions. The HTBI set primed first-round TCR CDR3 RT-PCR. Via MiXCR, TCRdb re-called the multiplex PCR reads, giving one row per CDR3 protein. The sample gives under 400,000 distinct CDR3 sequences, about 16% of which show up once; roughly 19% is in the top ten. Diagnoses were made from clinical symptoms, serum measures (thyroxine and TRAb), thyroid ultrasound and orbital computed tomography. Germline CDR1 and CDR2: LNHNV and YYDKDF (reference sequence). V dropped 0 bases and J dropped 4 bases, with 14 bases sitting between them. The CDR3 runs 16 residues.

The sample taken for sequencing was blood. This TCR came from a woman aged 60-75 years with Graves' ophthalmopathy. The V and J genes are TRBV15 and TRBJ2-3; D is tentatively TRBD1 or TRBD2 (5 bases each). DNA for the CDR3: TGTGCCACCAGCAGAGATGGTGGGGGAAGGGCAGATACGCAGTATTTT. The encoded protein is CATSRDGGGRADTQYF.